The rows below give T cell receptor beta chains drawn from one sample of a study of blood T cell repertoires in COVID-19. Clones were sequenced by immunoSEQ multiplex PCR, and TCRdb holds only the in-frame ones, with some missing. The sample has hundreds of thousands of clones; about nine tenths are singletons. Sequenced input: peripheral blood. All receptors come from a woman aged 45-65 years who had recovered from COVID-19. The CDR3 runs from the conserved cysteine through the conserved F or W. The D gene is left open where the match is weak. Clone size appears in some rows only: once, few, many, or a class for an expanded clone.

clone size,D gene,V gene,J gene,CDR3 length,CDR3 DNA,CDR3 protein
.,.,TRBV11-2,TRBJ2-5,12,TGTGCCAGCAGCTTAGATCGAGAGACCCAGTACTTC,CASSLDRETQYF
.,.,TRBV14,TRBJ1-1,14,TGTGCCAGCAGCCAACCCCCCTTCAGGGTTGAAGCTTTCTTT,CASSQPPFRVEAFF
few,.,TRBV7-2,TRBJ1-2,15,TGTGCCAGCAGCTTAGACCTCGGGAAAAACTATGGCTACACCTTC,CASSLDLGKNYGYTF
.,TRBD1,TRBV7-2,TRBJ1-6,15,TGTGCCAGCAGCTTTCAGGGGGCAGGTAATTCACCCCTCCACTTT,CASSFQGAGNSPLHF
.,TRBD1,TRBV4-3,TRBJ2-7,15,TGCGCCAGCAGCCAGGAGGACAGGGGACACTACGAGCAGTACTTC,CASSQEDRGHYEQYF
.,TRBD1,TRBV18,TRBJ2-3,13,TGTGCCAGCTCACCGGACAGGACAGATACGCAGTATTTT,CASSPDRTDTQYF
.,.,TRBV9,TRBJ2-2,14,TGTGCCAGCAGCGAAAAGACAGTTCCCGGGGAGCTGTTTTTT,CASSEKTVPGELFF
.,.,TRBV18,TRBJ2-7,14,TGTGCCAGCTCACCAGGAGGGCATGCATACGAGCAGTACTTC,CASSPGGHAYEQYF
.,TRBD1,TRBV7-2,TRBJ2-7,15,TGTGCCAGCAGCTTAGATGGGGGGACAGGGGACGAGCAGTACTTC,CASSLDGGTGDEQYF
.,.,TRBV20-1,TRBJ2-7,11,TGCAGTGCTAGTCAGGGGAACGAGCAGTACTTC,CSASQGNEQYF
.,.,TRBV20-1,TRBJ2-5,11,TGCAGTGCTAGCTTTCGGGAGACCCAGTACTTC,CSASFRETQYF
.,.,TRBV3-1/TRBV3-2,TRBJ1-2,15,TGTGCCAGCAGCCACCTAGGGGCACCTAACTATGGCTACACCTTC,CASSHLGAPNYGYTF
once,.,TRBV28,TRBJ2-3,14,TGTGCCAGCAGTTTCAGGGGTAGCACAGATACGCAGTATTTT,CASSFRGSTDTQYF
.,.,TRBV19,TRBJ2-1,14,TGTGCCAGTAGTACCAGAAAAGGGGGAAATGAGCAGTTCTTC,CASSTRKGGNEQFF
.,.,TRBV7-2,TRBJ2-1,15,TGTGCCAGCAGCTTAACGCCGACTGTCCCTAATGAGCAGTTCTTC,CASSLTPTVPNEQFF
.,.,TRBV30,TRBJ2-5,11,TGTGCCTGGGGAACCGGGGAGACCCAGTACTTC,CAWGTGETQYF
.,TRBD1,TRBV5-6,TRBJ2-1,15,TGTGCCAGCAGCTACCGGGACAGGGAATACAATGAGCAGTTCTTC,CASSYRDREYNEQFF
once,TRBD1,TRBV7-3,TRBJ1-2,15,TGTGCCAGCAGCCCCGGCAGCGACAGGGGTTATGGCTACACCTTC,CASSPGSDRGYGYTF
.,TRBD1,TRBV4-1,TRBJ1-1,15,TGCGCCAGCAGCCAAGCTGCGACAGGGGGCACTGAAGCTTTCTTT,CASSQAATGGTEAFF
.,TRBD1,TRBV7-2,TRBJ1-1,13,TGTGCCAGCCACCCTGGACAGGGCAGGGAGGCTTTCTTT,CASHPGQGREAFF
.,TRBD2,TRBV24-1,TRBJ2-3,15,TGTGCCACCAGTGTGCCGGGACTAGGTACAGATACGCAGTATTTT,CATSVPGLGTDTQYF
once,.,TRBV4-3,TRBJ2-6,15,TGCGCCAGCAGCCAAAGGGGGTCTGGGGCCAACGTCCTGACTTTC,CASSQRGSGANVLTF
.,.,TRBV7-3,TRBJ2-1,15,TGTGCCAGCAGCTTTTTCGGGACTTCATATAATGAGCAGTTCTTC,CASSFFGTSYNEQFF
.,TRBD1,TRBV9,TRBJ1-5,14,TGTGCCAGCAGCGTCGGGACAGAGGGGGTGCCCCAGCATTTT,CASSVGTEGVPQHF
.,TRBD2,TRBV7-9,TRBJ2-2,18,TGTGCCAGCAGCCCTCGGACTAGCGGGAGGGAGGGGACCGGGGAGCTGTTTTTT,CASSPRTSGREGTGELFF
once,TRBD2,TRBV7-2,TRBJ2-6,18,TGTGCCAGCAGCTCCCCGGGACTAGCGGGGTCTGGGGCCAACGTCCTGACTTTC,CASSSPGLAGSGANVLTF
once,TRBD2,TRBV5-1,TRBJ2-2,15,TGCGCCAGCAGCACCAGCGGGGATAACACCGGGGAGCTGTTTTTT,CASSTSGDNTGELFF